Shown below are 24 T cell receptor beta chains from a single sample sequenced in a study of blood T cell repertoires in COVID-19. Produced via immunoSEQ multiplex PCR; TCRdb's table is partial and in-frame only. The sample carries some 390,000 clones, over 75% recorded once. The sequenced sample consisted of PBMCs or T cells enriched from blood (not recorded which). These receptors came from a young man who had recovered from COVID-19.

This chain uses TRBV3-1 (or the pseudogene TRBV3-2) with TRBJ2-6; possible D gene TRBD1, 6 bases. Trimming left V 4 bases short and J 0 bases short, with 10 bases between. This CDR3 is 16 amino acids long. Germline V lookup: CDR1 LGHDT, CDR2 YNNKEL (reference sequence). CDR3 amino acids: CASSRRGSSGANVLTF. The CDR3, as DNA: TGTGCCAGCAGCCGCAGGGGCAGCTCTGGGGCCAACGTCCTGACTTTC.

The rearrangement joins TRBV18 to TRBJ2-3; a weak D match, TRBD1 (5 bases). In germline, CDR1 is KGHSH, CDR2 LQKENI. Trimming cost V 2 bases and J 4 bases, with 10 bases left between them. This CDR3 comprises 14 residues. CDR3 region: CASSPGAPSDTQYF. The CDR3, as DNA: TGTGCCAGCTCACCAGGGGCACCCTCAGATACGCAGTATTTT.

This clone was seen many times. The CDR3 DNA follows: TGTGCCAGCAGTGTCTCCTTAGTGGTTGAGCAGTTCTTC. Its protein is CASSVSLVVEQFF. V usage is TRBV2 and J usage is TRBJ2-1; D remains ambiguous. The germline CDR1 and CDR2 sequences are SNHLY and FYNNEI. This CDR3 has 13 residues. Trimming took 4 bases from V and 9 from J, leaving 13 bases between them.

This rearrangement joins TRBV4-1 to TRBJ2-3; 8 positions agree with TRBD2. CDR1 and CDR2 (germline): MGHRA, YSYEKL. CDR3 length: 16 residues. With 2 bases clipped from V and 0 bases from J, the junction kept 4 bases outside the gene matches. The CDR3 nucleotides read TGCGCCAGCAGCCAAATTAGCGGGGCTAGCACAGATACGCAGTATTTT. Translated: CASSQISGASTDTQYF.

A word on this clone: This CDR3 is also generated by other DNA sequences in the sample. This sequence joins TRBV5-1 and TRBJ2-7; TRBD1 matches 9 bases. The CDR3 totals 14 residues. With V trimmed by 4 bases and J by 2 bases, 4 bases remained unmatched. Germline V CDR1 and CDR2: SGHRS, YFSETQ. CDR3 sequence: CASSTGTGPYEQYF. DNA for the CDR3: TGCGCCAGCAGCACCGGGACAGGGCCCTACGAGCAGTACTTC.

This clone has just one count. The chain links TRBV6-4 to TRBJ2-1, with 9 nucleotides matching TRBD2. The V gene's germline CDR1 is MRHNA and CDR2 SNTAGT. The CDR3 loop spans 14 amino acids. V trimming: 9 bases; J trimming: 3 bases; junction bases outside the gene matches: 6. CDR3 amino acids: CASKREAGYNEQFF. CDR3 in DNA: TGTGCCAGTAAGCGGGAGGCAGGCTACAATGAGCAGTTCTTC.

The chain joins TRBV7-2 to TRBJ2-2; a possible D gene is TRBD2 (6 bases). Trimming cost V 2 bases and J 1 base, with 11 bases left between them. The germline V gene encodes CDR1 SGHTA and CDR2 FQGNSA. This CDR3 is 16 amino acids long. The CDR3 DNA is TGTGCCAGCAGCTTATCCTCTAGCGTGAACACCGGGGAGCTGTTTTTT. Residues: CASSLSSSVNTGELFF.

This clone was counted a few times. V and J are TRBV7-2 and TRBJ1-1; D not certain. This CDR3 contains 15 residues. Trimming cost V 4 bases and J 0 bases, with 12 bases left between them. Germline V gene sequence: CDR1 SGHTA, CDR2 FQGNSA. For the CDR3, the DNA is TGTGCCAGCAGCTCCGGTGAGTCGTTGAACACTGAAGCTTTCTTT. Protein sequence: CASSSGESLNTEAFF.

The V gene is TRBV30, the J gene TRBJ2-1, with TRBD2 as a possible D gene (5 bases). The V and J ends lost 0 bases and 9 bases respectively, with 12 bases between them. Germline V gives CDR1 GTSNPN, CDR2 SVGIG (reference sequence). This CDR3 is built from 13 residues. The CDR3 bases are TGTGCCTGGAGTGTAAGGGAGTTTGGTGAGCAGTTCTTC. It specifies CAWSVREFGEQFF.

V is TRBV19 and J is TRBJ1-4; maybe TRBD1 (6 bases). Germline CDR1 is LNHDA and CDR2 is SQIVND (reference sequence). The germline V and J ends were trimmed by 5 bases and 6 bases, with 13 bases remaining between them. The CDR3 length is 14 residues. The CDR3: CASSSRGLDEKLFF. The CDR3 region has the DNA TGTGCCAGTAGTTCTAGGGGGTTAGATGAAAAACTGTTTTTT.

The chain combines TRBV4-1 with TRBJ1-1; 7 bases line up with TRBD1. This CDR3 is 14 amino acids long. The ends lost 4 bases at V and 4 bases at J; junction bases unmatched: 6. Germline loops: CDR1 MGHRA, CDR2 YSYEKL. The CDR3 coding sequence is TGCGCCAGCAGCCTCGACAGGGATGTCACTGAAGCTTTCTTT. This codes for CASSLDRDVTEAFF.

This chain joins TRBV6-1 and TRBJ1-5, with a weak D call TRBD1 (6 bases). Trimming took 2 bases from V and 7 from J, leaving 9 bases between them. CDR1 and CDR2 from the germline V gene are MNHNS and SASEGT. The CDR3 has 13 amino acids. Here the CDR3 reads CASSEQGKQPQHF. DNA of the CDR3: TGTGCCAGCAGTGAACAGGGGAAACAGCCCCAGCATTTT.

The chain uses TRBV23-1 and TRBJ1-2, with 10 bases fitting TRBD1. TRBV23-1 falls under the ORF class, with uncertain function. V was pared by 0 bases and J by 8 bases, with 3 bases of the junction left unmatched. The CDR3 spans 14 residues. The CDR3 DNA reads TGCGCCAGCAGTCAATCCTGGGACAGGGGAGGCTACACCTTC. The encoded protein is CASSQSWDRGGYTF.

The chain is built from TRBV11-1 and TRBJ2-1; unclear D gene. This CDR3 is built from 15 residues. In germline, CDR1 is SGHAT, CDR2 FQDESV (reference sequence). V dropped 10 bases and J dropped 4 bases, with 20 bases sitting between them. The CDR3 region is CATTRVDGEYNEQFF. The CDR3 region has the DNA TGTGCCACCACCCGGGTGGATGGAGAGTACAATGAGCAGTTCTTC.

This clone appeared once. The gene calls are TRBV29-1 and TRBJ2-7; D is unresolved. V was cut by 5 bases and J by 0 bases, with 14 bases left in between. The germline gives CDR1 SQVTM, CDR2 ANQGSEA. There are 14 residues in the CDR3. The CDR3 here is CSVYSLTSSYEQYF. CDR3 nucleotides: TGCAGCGTTTACAGCCTAACGAGCTCCTACGAGCAGTACTTC.

The J gene is TRBJ2-1, the V gene TRBV28, with D perhaps matching TRBD2 (6 bases). The CDR3 covers 15 residues. The germline V gene has CDR1 MDHEN and CDR2 SYDVKM. Trimming left V 7 bases short and J 9 bases short, with 22 bases between. CDR3: CASTTRTTASGEQFF. CDR3 sequence (DNA): TGTGCCAGCACAACTAGGACTACCGCCTCCGGTGAGCAGTTCTTC.

The chain uses TRBV6-5 and TRBJ1-2, with D unclear. Germline V gene lookup returns CDR1 MNHEY and CDR2 SVGAGI. This CDR3 has 13 amino acids. V gave up 8 bases and J gave up 4 bases, with 14 bases separating them. CDR3 residues: CASGNPGFYGYTF. CDR3 sequence (DNA): TGTGCCAGCGGCAACCCGGGATTCTATGGCTACACCTTC.

The V gene is TRBV15, the J gene TRBJ2-2, with D tentatively TRBD2 (5 bases). The CDR3 runs to 15 residues. The germline V gene has CDR1 LNHNV and CDR2 YYDKDF (reference sequence). V was trimmed by 4 bases and J by 7 bases, leaving 16 bases between them. Here the CDR3 reads CATSKGGRIGGELFF. The DNA of the CDR3 is TGTGCCACCAGCAAAGGTGGGAGAATCGGCGGGGAGCTGTTTTTT.

The chain couples TRBV9 to TRBJ1-2, with 7 bases aligning to TRBD1. J lost 5 bases, V lost 0 bases, and 10 bases had no gene match. Germline lookup yields CDR1 SGDLS and CDR2 YYNGEE. The CDR3 loop spans 16 amino acids. The CDR3 bases are TGTGCCAGCAGCGTAGTCGAGGGGACAGACTTTTATGGCTACACCTTC. This codes for CASSVVEGTDFYGYTF.

The rearrangement joins TRBV3-1 (or the pseudogene TRBV3-2) to TRBJ2-3; 10 bases line up with TRBD2. Per the germline V gene, CDR1 is LGHDT and CDR2 is YNNKEL (reference sequence). This CDR3 is 16 amino acids long. The J segment lost 6 bases and the V segment lost 3 bases, leaving 9 bases of the junction unmatched. In nucleotides, the CDR3 is TGTGCCAGCAGCCATTCCTTCGAAGCGGGAGGGGATACGCAGTATTTT. It specifies CASSHSFEAGGDTQYF.

The CDR3 spells CASSLSSGSTDTQYF. The DNA for the CDR3 is TGTGCCAGCAGCCTCTCTAGCGGAAGCACAGATACGCAGTATTTT. This chain connects TRBV7-9 to TRBJ2-3, with 7 bases aligning to TRBD2. The CDR3 consists of 15 residues. The ends lost 5 bases at V and 0 bases at J; junction bases unmatched: 5. CDR1 SEHNR and CDR2 FQNEAQ come from the germline V gene (reference sequence). Combining the CDR3 with reference TRBV7-9 and TRBJ2-3 gives the whole variable domain DTGVSQNPRHKITKRGQNVTFRCDPISEHNRLYWYRQTLGQGPEFLTYFQNEAQLEKSRLLSDRFSAERPKGSFSTLEIQRTEQGDSAMYLCASSLSSGSTDTQYFGPGTRLTVL.

The chain uses TRBV28 and TRBJ1-5; D call uncertain. Germline lookup yields CDR1 MDHEN and CDR2 SYDVKM. Between the trimmed V and J ends, which lost 6 bases and 3 bases, there was a span of 18 bases. The CDR3 has 16 residues. The CDR3 nucleotides read TGTGCCAGCAGGCTTTCGGGAAAAGGACTCAATCAGCCCCAGCATTTT. Residues: CASRLSGKGLNQPQHF.

The rearrangement joins TRBV14 to TRBJ2-2, with D possibly TRBD1 on 5 matching bases. The V end was cut by 1 base, the J end by 4 bases, with 10 bases between. The CDR3 loop spans 15 amino acids. Germline loops: CDR1 SGHDN, CDR2 FVKESK. CDR3 sequence: CASSQVWGTTGELFF. CDR3 in DNA: TGTGCCAGCAGCCAAGTCTGGGGCACCACCGGGGAGCTGTTTTTT.

The chain links TRBV7-8 to TRBJ2-3, with 10 nucleotides matching TRBD1. With 6 bases clipped from V and 6 bases from J, the junction kept 9 bases outside the gene matches. This CDR3 comprises 15 residues. Germline lookup yields CDR1 SGHVS and CDR2 FQNEAQ. The chain's CDR3 is CASSLRQGALDTQYF. CDR3 bases: TGTGCCAGCAGTCTGAGACAGGGGGCATTGGATACGCAGTATTTT.